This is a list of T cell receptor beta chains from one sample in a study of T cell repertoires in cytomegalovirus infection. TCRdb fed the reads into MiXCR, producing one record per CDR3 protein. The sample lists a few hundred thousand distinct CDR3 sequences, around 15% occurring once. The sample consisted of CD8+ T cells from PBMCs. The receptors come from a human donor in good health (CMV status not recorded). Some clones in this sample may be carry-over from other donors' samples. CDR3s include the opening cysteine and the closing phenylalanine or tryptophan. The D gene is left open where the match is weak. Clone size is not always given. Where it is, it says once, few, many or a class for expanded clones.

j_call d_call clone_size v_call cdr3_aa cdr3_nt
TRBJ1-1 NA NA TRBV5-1 CASSPTAGGLLNTEAFF TGCGCCAGCAGCCCGACCGCCGGGGGCCTATTGAACACTGAAGCTTTCTTT
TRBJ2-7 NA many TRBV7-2 CASSRRDEQYF TGTGCCAGCAGCCGGCGGGACGAGCAGTACTTC
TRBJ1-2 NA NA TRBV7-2 CASSTGGGGAYGYTF TGTGCCAGCAGCACCGGGGGGGGGGGTGCCTATGGCTACACCTTC
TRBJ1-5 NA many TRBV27 CASSFGRNNQPQHF TGTGCCAGCAGTTTCGGGAGAAATAATCAGCCCCAGCATTTT
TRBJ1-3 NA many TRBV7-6 CASSLGGGNTIYF TGTGCCAGCAGCTTAGGCGGCGGAAACACCATATATTTT
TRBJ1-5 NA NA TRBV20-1 CSAVREFQGNQPQHF TGCAGTGCTGTCAGGGAGTTTCAGGGCAATCAGCCCCAGCATTTT
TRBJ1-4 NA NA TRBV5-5 CASSLGDGGNEKLFF TGTGCCAGCAGCTTGGGTGATGGGGGTAATGAAAAACTGTTTTTT
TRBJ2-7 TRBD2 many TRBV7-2 CASSLGASGGVGQYF TGTGCCAGCAGCTTAGGAGCTAGCGGGGGGGTCGGGCAGTACTTC
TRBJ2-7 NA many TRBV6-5 CASSLLGQYEQYF TGTGCCAGCAGCCTCCTCGGACAGTACGAGCAGTACTTC
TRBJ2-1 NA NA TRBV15 CATSGTRGAYNEQFF TGTGCCACCAGCGGCACGAGGGGGGCCTACAATGAGCAGTTCTTC
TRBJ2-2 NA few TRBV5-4 CASSGDLNTGELFF TGTGCCAGCAGCGGGGACCTCAACACCGGGGAGCTGTTTTTT
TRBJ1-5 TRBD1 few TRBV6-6 CASSYQTGINQPQHF TGTGCCAGCAGTTACCAGACAGGGATCAATCAGCCCCAGCATTTT
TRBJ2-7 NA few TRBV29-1 CSVEDLRNEQYF TGCAGCGTTGAAGATTTGCGGAACGAGCAGTACTTC
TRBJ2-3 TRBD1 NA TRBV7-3 CASSLDRGPGDTQYF TGTGCCAGCAGCTTAGACAGGGGTCCGGGGGATACGCAGTATTTT
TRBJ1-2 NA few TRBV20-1 CSASQRTVIYYGYTF TGCAGTGCTAGCCAAAGAACTGTAATTTACTATGGCTACACCTTC
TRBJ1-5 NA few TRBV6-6 CASSYQTGYGGLDQRGNQPQHF TGTGCCAGCAGTTACCAAACAGGCTACGGCGGCTTGGATCAGCGCGGCAATCAGCCCCAGCATTTT
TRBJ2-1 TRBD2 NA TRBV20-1 CSAPPSGDYNEQFF TGCAGTGCTCCTCCTAGCGGGGACTACAATGAGCAGTTCTTC
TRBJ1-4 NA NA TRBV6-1 CASIQRPATNEKLFF TGTGCCAGCATACAGCGTCCTGCAACTAATGAAAAACTGTTTTTT
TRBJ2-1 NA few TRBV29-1 CSVEGTNEQFF TGCAGCGTTGAGGGGACTAATGAGCAGTTCTTC
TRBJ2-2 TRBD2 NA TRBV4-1 CASSQEFLAGGNTGELFF TGCGCCAGCAGCCAAGAATTTCTGGCGGGGGGGAACACCGGGGAGCTGTTTTTT
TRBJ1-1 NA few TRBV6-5 CASSYDKMGVEQNTEAFF TGTGCCAGCAGTTACGACAAAATGGGGGTTGAGCAGAACACTGAAGCTTTCTTT
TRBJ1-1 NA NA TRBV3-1 CASSHFTGNTEAFF TGTGCCAGCAGCCATTTTACAGGGAACACTGAAGCTTTCTTT
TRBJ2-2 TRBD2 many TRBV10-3 CAISDWTSGANTGELFF TGTGCCATCAGTGATTGGACTAGCGGGGCGAACACCGGGGAGCTGTTTTTT
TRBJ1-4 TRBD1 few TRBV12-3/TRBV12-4 CASSPTGGPVEKLFF TGTGCCAGCAGTCCCACAGGGGGCCCGGTTGAAAAACTGTTTTTT
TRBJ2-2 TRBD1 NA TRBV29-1 CSVENGQVGELFF TGCAGCGTAGAGAACGGACAGGTCGGGGAGCTGTTTTTT
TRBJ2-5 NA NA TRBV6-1 CASHLFGPRETQYF TGTGCCAGCCACCTTTTCGGGCCCCGGGAGACCCAGTACTTC